A single sample is the source of the 15 T cell receptor beta chains below, sequenced in a study of cytomegalovirus exposure and HLA in healthy donors listed by TCRdb under 2017. Libraries were built with the immunoSEQ multiplex PCR assay. For the multiplex PCR, a mixture combining 60 forward primers for TCR Vbeta segments and 13 reverse primers for TCR Jbeta segments was used. TCRdb provides this immuneACCESS table in a form limited to in-frame rearrangements. Some clones are lacking; in checked studies, under half of them reflect an unresolved V gene, and why the rest are absent is not known. This sample comprises about 200,000 clones, 80% to 90% of them detected only once. The ten largest clones represent about 1.2% of the sample. The sample taken for sequencing was PBMCs. These receptors came from a young man in good health and CMV-seronegative.

The CDR3 DNA follows: TGTGCCAGCAGTTCATGGAACACTGAAGCTTTCTTT. Translated, it gives CASSSWNTEAFF. This chain joins TRBV27 and TRBJ1-1; D is ambiguous. CDR1 is MNHEY, CDR2 SMNVEV, per germline (reference sequence). There are 12 residues in the CDR3. The V end lost 4 bases, the J end lost 1 base, and 4 bases lay between the germline ends.

The rearrangement uses TRBV7-9 and TRBJ2-5; 8 nucleotides align to TRBD1. The V gene's germline CDR1 is SEHNR and CDR2 FQNEAQ (reference sequence). V trimming: 3 bases; J trimming: 7 bases; junction bases outside the gene matches: 10. This CDR3 is 15 amino acids long. The CDR3 reads CASSFGQGEVGTQYF. CDR3 in DNA: TGTGCCAGCAGCTTCGGACAGGGAGAGGTTGGGACCCAGTACTTC.

V gene TRBV11-2 combines with J gene TRBJ2-2; 12 bases match TRBD2. Losses at the gene ends were 5 bases for V and 1 base for J; bases not matched to a gene: 5. CDR1 is SGHAT and CDR2 is FQNNGV in the germline V gene. The CDR3 covers 17 residues. CDR3 sequence reads: CASSQPGLAGNTGELFF. CDR3 nucleotides: TGTGCCAGCAGCCAACCGGGACTAGCGGGGAACACCGGGGAGCTGTTTTTT.

The chain uses TRBV6-1 and TRBJ1-3; 7 bases align to TRBD1. The CDR3 loop spans 15 amino acids. Germline V gives CDR1 MNHNS, CDR2 SASEGT. With V trimmed by 6 bases and J by 3 bases, 8 bases remained unmatched. CDR3 bases: TGTGCCAGCAGCCCTCGAGGGGGCAGTGGAAACACCATATATTTT. Encoded protein: CASSPRGGSGNTIYF.

V gene TRBV10-1 combines with J gene TRBJ2-1, with no clear D. This CDR3 has 11 residues. Trimming pared 8 bases from V and 7 bases from J, leaving 9 bases between. Looked up from germline, CDR1 is WNHNN and CDR2 is SYGVQD (reference sequence). CDR3 loop: CASFVSNEQFF. As DNA, the CDR3 is TGCGCCAGCTTCGTGTCGAATGAGCAGTTCTTC.

Only one count was recorded for this clone. V is TRBV29-1 and J is TRBJ1-2, with TRBD1 identical over 7 bases. The length of the CDR3 is 14 residues. Germline V gene data show CDR1 as SQVTM and CDR2 as ANQGSEA. The V and J ends lost 7 bases and 0 bases, in that order; junction bases with no gene match: 8. CDR3 DNA: TGCAGCGCCATCGCGGGACAGTCTAACTATGGCTACACCTTC. Translation: CSAIAGQSNYGYTF.

The chain carries TRBV6-6 and TRBJ1-1; no reliable D call. CDR1 and CDR2 from the germline V gene are MNHNY and SVGAGI (reference sequence). V was clipped by 6 bases and J by 4 bases, with 21 bases between them. CDR3 length equals 16 residues. The CDR3 region has the DNA TGTGCCAGCAGGATGCTGGCGGCGCAACTGAGCACTGAAGCTTTCTTT. Its protein is CASRMLAAQLSTEAFF.

The chain recombines TRBV6-6 with TRBJ1-3; 10 nucleotides line up with TRBD1. The V segment lost 5 bases and the J segment 0 bases; nucleotides outside the gene matches: 1. Germline CDR1 is MNHNY and CDR2 is SVGAGI (reference sequence). The CDR3 is 15 residues long. CDR3 sequence reads: CASSGTGVSGNTIYF. The DNA for the CDR3 is TGTGCCAGCAGTGGGACAGGGGTCTCTGGAAACACCATATATTTT.

The rearrangement links TRBV5-1 to TRBJ2-1, with 12 nucleotides matching TRBD2. The V and J ends lost 4 bases and 8 bases, in that order; junction bases with no gene match: 4. This CDR3 has 14 amino acids. CDR1 is SGHRS, CDR2 YFSETQ, per germline. The CDR3, as DNA: TGCGCCAGCAGCCTCCGGACTAGCGGGGATGAGCAGTTCTTC. Protein: CASSLRTSGDEQFF.

The chain has TRBV5-1 and TRBJ2-5, with 11 bases lining up with TRBD2. The V and J ends lost 4 bases and 0 bases, in that order; junction bases with no gene match: 8. There are 17 residues in the CDR3. CDR1 is SGHRS and CDR2 is YFSETQ in the germline V gene. Here the CDR3 DNA reads TGCGCCAGCAGCCGGGGGACTAGCGGAATGTACCAAGAGACCCAGTACTTC. Its translation is CASSRGTSGMYQETQYF. Looking up the rest from reference TRBV5-1 and TRBJ2-5 gives the full variable domain: KAGVTQTPRYLIKTRGQQVTLSCSPISGHRSVSWYQQTPGQGLQFLFEYFSETQRNKGNFPGRFSGRQFSNSRSEMNVSTLELGDSALYLCASSRGTSGMYQETQYFGPGTRLLVL.

V usage is TRBV14 and J usage is TRBJ2-1, with 8 bases lining up with TRBD2. The trim removed 1 base at V and 3 bases at J, leaving 8 bases unmatched. The CDR3 length is 17 residues. Germline CDR1 reads SGHDN; CDR2 reads FVKESK. The CDR3 reads CASSQALLAGGYNEQFF. The CDR3 DNA follows: TGTGCCAGCAGCCAAGCCTTACTCGCGGGGGGCTACAATGAGCAGTTCTTC. Variable domain in full (rest from reference TRBV14 and TRBJ2-1): EAGVTQFPSHSVIEKGQTVTLRCDPISGHDNLYWYRRVMGKEIKFLLHFVKESKQDESGMPNNRFLAERTGGTYSTLKVQPAELEDSGVYFCASSQALLAGGYNEQFFGPGTRLTVL.

The rearrangement joins TRBV6-5 to TRBJ1-2, with 7 bases identical to TRBD1. V shed 4 bases and J 6 bases; nucleotides not matched to a gene: 5. The germline V gene encodes CDR1 MNHEY and CDR2 SVGAGI. CDR3 size: 13 residues. CDR3 in amino acids: CASSFRQGDGYTF. The CDR3 DNA reads as TGTGCCAGCAGTTTCCGACAGGGCGATGGCTACACCTTC.

J is TRBJ1-1 and V is TRBV28; weak D call: TRBD1 (5 bases). Trimming left V 8 bases short and J 4 bases short, with 14 bases between. This CDR3 is built from 13 residues. CDR1 and CDR2 (germline): MDHEN, SYDVKM. This chain's CDR3 is CASLRGGGTEAFF. CDR3 DNA: TGTGCCAGCCTCCGGGGGGGTGGCACTGAAGCTTTCTTT.

CDR3 sequence (DNA): TGTGCCAGCAGCGTAGCGGGGAGGGCTGGAAACACCATATATTTT. It encodes CASSVAGRAGNTIYF. The J gene is TRBJ1-3, the V gene TRBV9; D ambiguous. The CDR3 contains 15 residues. Germline CDR1 reads SGDLS; CDR2 reads YYNGEE. V lost 0 bases and J lost 2, with 9 bases in between. The variable domain in full, with the rest retrieved from reference TRBV9 and TRBJ1-3, is DSGVTQTPKHLITATGQRVTLRCSPRSGDLSVYWYQQSLDQGLQFLIQYYNGEERAKGNILERFSAQQFPDLHSELNLSSLELGDSALYFCASSVAGRAGNTIYFGEGSWLTVV.

V and J are TRBV15 and TRBJ2-7; 10 bases line up with TRBD2. Per germline, CDR1 LNHNV and CDR2 YYDKDF (reference sequence). V lost 1 base to trimming and J lost 3 bases; unmatched junction nucleotides: 3. The CDR3 spans 15 residues. The CDR3 is CATSRGTSGGYEQYF. As DNA, the CDR3 is TGTGCCACCAGCAGAGGGACTAGCGGTGGCTACGAGCAGTACTTC.